A selection of T cell receptor beta chains follows, all from one sample in a study of blood T cell repertoires in COVID-19. The repertoire was sequenced with immunoSEQ multiplex PCR; TCRdb's copy has only in-frame clones and lacks some. The repertoire holds 200,000 to 250,000 clones, with over 70% as singletons. The specimen sequenced was peripheral blood. The receptors come from a woman aged 70-85 years with acute or convalescent COVID-19. The CDR3 runs from the conserved cysteine through the conserved F or W. A D gene is named only where the DNA matches it firmly. Size is omitted from some rows. Given values are once, few, many or a class for expanded clones.

CASSSGSLLTGGTNEQFF TGTGCCAGCAGCTCAGGGTCCCTTTTAACAGGGGGAACGAATGAGCAGTTCTTC TRBV5-4 TRBD1 - TRBJ2-1
CASSFGLAKNIQYF TGTGCCAGCAGCTTCGGACTAGCCAAAAACATTCAGTACTTC TRBV3-1/TRBV3-2 - - TRBJ2-4
CSARDEPRQYF TGCAGTGCTAGAGATGAGCCACGACAGTATTTT TRBV20-1 - - TRBJ2-3
CAISESAAAGMRRNSYEQYF TGTGCCATCAGTGAGTCTGCCGCCGCAGGAATGAGAAGGAACTCCTACGAGCAGTACTTC TRBV10-3 - - TRBJ2-7
CASSQGADQPQHF TGTGCCAGCAGTCAGGGGGCAGATCAGCCCCAGCATTTT TRBV7-2 TRBD1 few TRBJ1-5
CASGPWASNEQFF TGTGCCAGCGGCCCGTGGGCGAGCAATGAGCAGTTCTTC TRBV27 - - TRBJ2-1
CASSQDTGLSGNTIYF TGCGCCAGCAGCCAAGATACGGGGTTGTCTGGAAACACCATATATTTT TRBV4-1 - - TRBJ1-3
CASSPLEPGGEQYF TGTGCCAGCTCACCACTGGAACCCGGGGGCGAGCAGTACTTC TRBV18 - - TRBJ2-7
CASSLGGLAGSYEQYF TGCGCCAGCAGCTTGGGGGGACTAGCGGGTTCCTACGAGCAGTACTTC TRBV5-1 TRBD2 - TRBJ2-7
CASGLTGVSDTQYF TGTGCCAGCGGATTGACAGGGGTGTCAGATACGCAGTATTTT TRBV6-5 TRBD1 once TRBJ2-3
CASIPVGLGGTEAFF TGTGCCAGTATCCCAGTGGGGTTGGGAGGCACTGAAGCTTTCTTT TRBV19 - - TRBJ1-1
CATSDLPGGRSQYNEQFF TGTGCCACCAGTGATTTGCCCGGGGGACGAAGTCAGTACAATGAGCAGTTCTTC TRBV24-1 - once TRBJ2-1
CASSVASGGNNSPLHF TGTGCCAGCAGCGTAGCGTCAGGGGGCAATAATTCACCCCTCCACTTT TRBV9 TRBD1 - TRBJ1-6
CASSAVWDSNEKLFF TGTGCCAGCAGCGCAGTATGGGACAGCAATGAAAAACTGTTTTTT TRBV7-6 TRBD1 - TRBJ1-4
CASSLTSGRGWADTQYF TGTGCCAGCAGCTTAACTAGCGGGAGAGGTTGGGCAGATACGCAGTATTTT TRBV5-6 TRBD2 - TRBJ2-3
CASSVATWQGRDEQFF TGTGCCAGCAGCGTAGCTACGTGGCAGGGGAGGGATGAGCAGTTCTTC TRBV9 - few TRBJ2-1
CASSPGGAGTEAFF TGTGCCAGCTCACCTGGGGGAGCGGGGACTGAAGCTTTCTTT TRBV18 - few TRBJ1-1
CASSSTRFGSYEQYF TGTGCCAGCAGCTCGACTAGATTCGGCTCCTACGAGCAGTACTTC TRBV7-2 - - TRBJ2-7
CASSPTETGGTGELFF TGTGCCAGCTCACCAACAGAGACAGGGGGGACCGGGGAGCTGTTTTTT TRBV18 TRBD1 - TRBJ2-2
CASSPGLGYEQYF TGCGCCAGCAGCCCAGGACTAGGTTACGAGCAGTACTTC TRBV5-1 TRBD2 - TRBJ2-7
CASSQVWNTEAFF TGTGCCAGCAGCCAAGTCTGGAACACTGAAGCTTTCTTT TRBV14 - - TRBJ1-1
CASSKASGANVLTF TGTGCCAGTAGTAAAGCCTCCGGGGCCAACGTCCTGACTTTC TRBV19 - - TRBJ2-6
CATSRSPRSDEQYF TGTGCCACCAGCAGAAGTCCCCGTTCGGACGAGCAGTACTTC TRBV15 - - TRBJ2-7
CASSIAGNQPQHF TGTGCCAGTAGTATAGCAGGTAATCAGCCCCAGCATTTT TRBV19 - - TRBJ1-5
CASSDLAGLNQPQHF TGTGCCAGCAGTGATTTGGCAGGGCTCAATCAGCCCCAGCATTTT TRBV6-1 - - TRBJ1-5
CASSLAGSSYNEQFF TGTGCCAGCAGCTTGGCGGGAAGCTCCTACAATGAGCAGTTCTTC TRBV7-9 - - TRBJ2-1
CASSLAGGSSYEQYF TGTGCCAGCTCCTTAGCGGGGGGGAGCTCCTACGAGCAGTACTTC TRBV2 TRBD2 few TRBJ2-7